One sample yielded the 5 T cell receptor beta chains listed below, sequenced in a study of T cells after yellow fever vaccination. Via MiXCR, TCRdb re-called the 5' RACE reads, giving one row per CDR3 protein. Of approximately 160,000 distinct CDR3 sequences listed, around 8.5% are singletons. The starting material was CD8+ T cells sorted from PBMCs, obtained 45 days after the yellow fever booster vaccination. Receptor source: a man between 18 and 29 years old who received the YFV17D yellow fever vaccine.

The chain employs TRBV7-9 and TRBJ1-1; D unclear. CDR3 length equals 12 residues. Per the germline V gene, CDR1 is SEHNR and CDR2 is FQNEAQ (reference sequence). Trimming took off 7 bases at V and 10 bases at J, with 16 bases between the two ends. Here the CDR3 DNA reads TGTGCCAGCACCTCAGGAGGTTTGGGAGCTTTCTTT. This gives the protein CASTSGGLGAFF.

This clonotype came up a few times. The chain uses TRBV9 and TRBJ2-1; D gene uncertain. Germline-derived CDR1 and CDR2 are SGDLS and YYNGEE. V was shortened by 2 bases and J by 6 bases, with 6 bases between the two germline ends. The CDR3 runs to 12 residues. As DNA, the CDR3 is TGTGCCAGCAGCGTCCTCTCCAATGAGCAGTTCTTC. This encodes CASSVLSNEQFF.

This chain uses TRBV19 with TRBJ2-1, with 7 bases identical to TRBD1. There are 15 residues in the CDR3. The germline gives CDR1 LNHDA, CDR2 SQIVND (reference sequence). The junction had 2 bases not matched to a gene; V was cut back by 3 bases and J by 0 bases. CDR3 amino acids: CASSITGASYNEQFF. CDR3 coding DNA: TGTGCCAGTAGTATCACAGGGGCCTCCTACAATGAGCAGTTCTTC. Full variable domain (missing parts from reference TRBV19 and TRBJ2-1): DGGITQSPKYLFRKEGQNVTLSCEQNLNHDAMYWYRQDPGQGLRLIYYSQIVNDFQKGDIAEGYSVSREKKESFPLTVTSAQKNPTAFYLCASSITGASYNEQFFGPGTRLTVL.

V and J are TRBV4-2 and TRBJ2-3; TRBD1 agrees at 7 bases. The CDR3 contains 15 residues. Germline V gene data show CDR1 as LGHNA and CDR2 as YNFKEQ. The J segment lost 5 bases and the V segment lost 4 bases, leaving 9 bases of the junction unmatched. The CDR3 reads CASSPIAGGIDTQYF. DNA for the CDR3: TGTGCCAGCAGCCCCATAGCAGGGGGTATAGATACGCAGTATTTT.

The table lists this clonotype with a few counts. The rearrangement uses TRBV7-8 and TRBJ2-3; D is ambiguous. The CDR3 length is 15 residues. CDR1 SGHVS and CDR2 FQNEAQ come from the germline V gene. Deletions cut 5 bases from V and 5 bases from J, with 17 bases between. CDR3 DNA sequence: TGTGCCAGCAGCCTAAGGGCCCATTCGGGAGATACGCAGTATTTT. Protein: CASSLRAHSGDTQYF.